A single sample gave rise to the 13 T cell receptor beta chains below, sequenced in a study of T cells in Graves' hyperthyroidism and ophthalmopathy. TCR beta CDR3 sequences were amplified from RNA transcripts. Using the HTBI primer set, a first-round RT-PCR was run on the TCR CDR3. TCRdb redid the calling of the multiplex PCR reads with MiXCR, one entry per CDR3 protein. The sample consists of nearly 750,000 distinct CDR3 sequences, about 35% of them appearing once. Sequenced: blood. The receptors shown here come from a woman in her forties with Graves' hyperthyroidism.

This clonotype was seen only a few times. This chain joins TRBV7-8 and TRBJ2-2, with 10 bases matching TRBD1. The CDR3 sequence is 16 residues long. The germline V gene has CDR1 SGHVS and CDR2 FQNEAQ. The V and J ends lost 5 bases and 7 bases, in that order; junction bases with no gene match: 10. In DNA, the CDR3 is TGTGCCAGCAGCGTACAGGGACAGGGGAATGACGGGGAGCTGTTTTTT. It codes for CASSVQGQGNDGELFF.

This clonotype was recorded a few times. The chain couples TRBV4-2 to TRBJ2-5; D call uncertain. Germline lookup yields CDR1 LGHNA and CDR2 YNFKEQ. The CDR3 runs 13 residues. The germline V and J ends were trimmed by 0 bases and 8 bases, with 10 bases remaining between them. DNA for the CDR3: TGTGCCAGCAGCCAAGATATAGTGGGTACCCAGTACTTC. Translating gives CASSQDIVGTQYF.

Notes on this clonotype: One junction end disagrees with the germline gene, perhaps due to a read error. The chain combines TRBV7-9 with TRBJ1-2; D might be TRBD1 (6 bases). This CDR3 contains 18 residues. Per germline, CDR1 SEHNR and CDR2 FQNEAQ (reference sequence). The CDR3 spells CASSQGGRRGQPHYGYTF. In nucleotides, the CDR3 is TGCGCCAGCAGCCAAGGAGGACGCAGGGGTCAACCCCACTATGGCTACACCTTC.

This clonotype appeared a single time. The V gene is TRBV29-1, the J gene TRBJ1-2; D is possibly TRBD1 (5 bases). Trimming took 7 bases from V and 7 from J, leaving 16 bases between them. This CDR3 has 12 amino acids. Germline CDR1 reads SQVTM; CDR2 reads ANQGSEA. The CDR3 DNA sequence: TGCAGCGAAACGTGGGGCCGGGGTGGCTACACCTTC. Encoded protein: CSETWGRGGYTF.

On this clonotype: A much larger clone lies one base from this, so it may be a read error. The chain joins TRBV7-7 to TRBJ2-2; 8 positions match TRBD2. CDR3 length: 14 residues. Germline V lookup: CDR1 SSHAT, CDR2 FNYEAQ (reference sequence). The CDR3 region has the DNA TGTGCCAGCAGCGACGGGGGGGCCACCGGGGAGCTGCTTTTT. Translated, it gives CASSDGGATGELLF.

This clonotype was found a few times. One end of the junction varies from germline; a read error may be responsible. The chain has TRBV28 and TRBJ2-7, with TRBD1 as a possible D gene (5 bases). CDR1 MDHEN and CDR2 SYDVKM come from the germline V gene. There are 12 residues in the CDR3. This CDR3 reads CASSVLSGIPNF. The CDR3 DNA reads TGTGCCAGCAGTGTCCTCTCAGGGATCCCAAACTTC.

The genes are TRBV12-3 or TRBV12-4 and TRBJ2-2, with D perhaps given as TRBD1 or TRBD2 (7 bases each). V was clipped by 3 bases and J by 11 bases, with 22 bases between them. The CDR3 is 16 residues long. The CDR3 DNA reads as TGTGCCAGCAGTTTGGGGGAGGGGACAGAGACGGATGAGCTGTTTTTT. This encodes CASSLGEGTETDELFF.

To note about this clonotype: The junction does not match germline at one end; this may be a read error. The CDR3 nucleotides read TGCGCCAGCAGCCGCCTAGAGTGGACTGAGGCTTTCTTT. It encodes CASSRLEWTEAFF. This chain uses TRBV4-1 with TRBJ1-1; D call uncertain. Germline V gene data show CDR1 as MGHRA and CDR2 as YSYEKL. This CDR3 contains 13 residues.

This clonotype has only a few counts. The chain is built from TRBV9 and TRBJ2-7; D gene ambiguous. Germline V gene sequence: CDR1 SGDLS, CDR2 YYNGEE. The V and J ends lost 0 bases and 5 bases respectively, with 9 bases between them. The CDR3 length is 13 residues. The CDR3 DNA follows: TGTGCCAGCAGCGTAGCGCCCCCCGACGAGCAGTACTTC. Translated: CASSVAPPDEQYF.

This rearrangement joins TRBV6-6 to TRBJ1-5; the D is unclear. Germline-derived CDR1 and CDR2 are MNHNY and SVGAGI (reference sequence). Trimming removed 0 bases at V and 6 bases at J, with 9 bases between. The CDR3 spans 14 residues. DNA for the CDR3: TGTGCCAGCAGTTACTCGGATTCGACTCAGCCCCAGCATTTT. It encodes CASSYSDSTQPQHF.

This clonotype was picked up many times. The rearrangement joins TRBV10-1 to TRBJ2-3; tentative D call: TRBD2 (6 bases). Germline V gene lookup returns CDR1 WNHNN and CDR2 SYGVQD (reference sequence). CDR3 size: 15 residues. V shed 2 bases and J shed 5 bases, with 14 bases lying between them. CDR3 loop: CASSENPGVGDTQYF. Written as DNA, the CDR3 is TGCGCCAGCAGTGAGAACCCGGGAGTTGGAGATACGCAGTATTTT.

V and J are TRBV5-1 and TRBJ1-1, with a tentative D call TRBD1 (5 bases). Germline CDR1 is SGHRS and CDR2 is YFSETQ. V shed 3 bases and J shed 3 bases, with 21 bases lying between them. The CDR3 sequence is 17 residues long. CDR3 amino acids: CASSWTPSQYMDTEAFF. CDR3 bases: TGCGCCAGCAGCTGGACACCTTCTCAGTACATGGACACTGAAGCTTTCTTT.

The rearrangement uses TRBV12-3 or TRBV12-4 and TRBJ2-7, with D tentatively TRBD1 (6 bases). V was cut by 3 bases and J by 0 bases, with 18 bases left in between. CDR3 size: 17 residues. CDR3 in amino acids: CASSFKAGTTSSYEQYF. The CDR3 DNA follows: TGTGCCAGCAGTTTCAAAGCCGGGACAACATCCTCCTACGAGCAGTACTTC.